Below are 32 T cell receptor beta chains sequenced from a single sample in a study of CD8 T cells in ankylosing spondylitis. Each CDR3 protein is one row after TCRdb ran MiXCR on the 5' RACE reads. The sample has 310,000 or so distinct CDR3 sequences, roughly 20% seen once. Input material: blood, either unsorted or a sorted T cell fraction (not recorded which). These receptors were obtained from a male donor with ankylosing spondylitis or in good health (not recorded which).

This chain joins TRBV5-6 and TRBJ1-1; D is unresolved. V was pared by 1 base and J by 0 bases, with 25 bases between. This CDR3 is built from 20 residues. Germline lookup yields CDR1 SGHDT and CDR2 YYEEEE. CDR3 nucleotide sequence: TGTGCCAGCAGCTTGTATCTCAGTGGATACGACGTATTCATGAACACTGAAGCTTTCTTT. The encoded protein is CASSLYLSGYDVFMNTEAFF.

This clonotype was counted at least ten times. The rearrangement uses TRBV10-1 and TRBJ2-1; 13 positions match TRBD2. Trimming at V came to 6 bases and at J to 8 bases, leaving 7 bases not matched to a gene. CDR3 size: 15 residues. Germline assignment: CDR1 WNHNN and CDR2 SYGVQD (reference sequence). The CDR3 loop reads CASSVTGTSGDEQFF. In nucleotides, the CDR3 is TGCGCCAGCAGCGTTACCGGGACTAGCGGGGATGAGCAGTTCTTC.

The chain is built from TRBV3-1 and TRBJ2-5; D is unresolved. The CDR3 extends over 14 amino acids. The germline V gene has CDR1 LGHDT and CDR2 YNNKEL (reference sequence). V was cut by 1 base and J by 1 base, with 7 bases left in between. CDR3 nucleotide sequence: TGTGCCAGCAGCCAAGTCACTGCCCAAGAGACCCAGTACTTC. Translating it yields CASSQVTAQETQYF.

The V gene is TRBV28, the J gene TRBJ2-1, with 8 bases matching TRBD1. CDR3 size: 14 residues. Germline trimming cut 7 bases from V and 0 bases from J; bases unmatched to any gene: 2. The germline V gene has CDR1 MDHEN and CDR2 SYDVKM. The CDR3 protein is CASTGQVSYNEQFF. The CDR3 nucleotides read TGTGCCAGCACGGGACAGGTCTCCTACAATGAGCAGTTCTTC.

This chain connects TRBV20-1 to TRBJ2-3; D is tentatively TRBD1 or TRBD2 (6 bases each). The V gene's germline CDR1 is DFQATT and CDR2 SNEGSKA (reference sequence). V was pared by 0 bases and J by 5 bases, with 15 bases between. The CDR3 runs to 15 residues. The CDR3 sequence is CSARDPPGAVDTQYF. Written as DNA, the CDR3 is TGCAGTGCTAGAGATCCCCCGGGGGCAGTAGATACGCAGTATTTT.

V is TRBV4-2 and J is TRBJ1-4, with D possibly matching TRBD1 (6 bases). Germline V lookup: CDR1 LGHNA, CDR2 YNFKEQ. The CDR3 consists of 16 residues. V lost 0 bases, J lost 8 bases, and 16 bases lay in between. CDR3 sequence (DNA): TGTGCCAGCAGCCAAGATAGGGGGACCCACGGGGAAAAACTGTTTTTT. Translated: CASSQDRGTHGEKLFF.

This clonotype was counted ten times or more. This sequence joins TRBV6-1 and TRBJ1-2; possible D gene TRBD1, 5 bases. Germline values: CDR1 MNHNS, CDR2 SASEGT. V lost 10 bases to trimming and J lost 8 bases, with 11 bases between them. The CDR3 spans 10 residues. CDR3 protein: CAITDNGYTF. The CDR3 bases are TGTGCCATTACGGACAACGGCTACACCTTC.

This clonotype appeared once. In nucleotides, the CDR3 is TGTGCCACCAGTGATCCTAGCGGGAGGGCCGTTGATACGCAGTATTTT. It is translated as CATSDPSGRAVDTQYF. The rearrangement links TRBV24-1 to TRBJ2-3, with 12 bases aligning to TRBD2. Germline V gene data show CDR1 as KGHDR and CDR2 as SFDVKD. The CDR3 extends over 16 amino acids. J lost 6 bases, V lost 3 bases, and 6 bases had no gene match.

V usage is TRBV6-5 and J usage is TRBJ1-2; the D gene is possibly TRBD1 (5 bases). V gave up 2 bases and J gave up 8 bases, with 12 bases separating them. The germline V gene encodes CDR1 MNHEY and CDR2 SVGAGI. The CDR3 sequence is 13 residues long. The CDR3 sequence is CASSYGGEHGYTF. Written as DNA, the CDR3 is TGTGCCAGCAGTTACGGGGGGGAACACGGCTACACCTTC.

The sample holds many counts of this clonotype. CDR3 in DNA: TGCGCCAGGTCGAGGAGAGGTTGGGGGTGGTACGAGCAGTACGTC. Its protein product is CARSRRGWGWYEQYV. V is TRBV5-1 and J is TRBJ2-7; D is tentatively TRBD1 or TRBD2 (5 bases each). Germline V gene data show CDR1 as SGHRS and CDR2 as YFSETQ. Trimming cost V 8 bases and J 4 bases, with 22 bases left between them. The CDR3 has 15 amino acids.

This clonotype was seen many times. This rearrangement joins TRBV11-1 to TRBJ2-2; D is uncertain. Trimming cost V 4 bases and J 3 bases, with 0 bases left between them. Germline CDR1 reads SGHAT; CDR2 reads FQDESV (reference sequence). The CDR3 spans 11 residues. The CDR3 region has the DNA TGTGCCAGCAGCTACACCGGGGAGCTGTTTTTT. Translating it yields CASSYTGELFF.

The V and J genes are TRBV7-8 and TRBJ1-1; weak D call: TRBD1 (5 bases). CDR1 SGHVS and CDR2 FQNEAQ come from the germline V gene. With 0 bases removed from V and 4 bases from J, the gap between germline ends came to 9 bases. The length of the CDR3 is 14 residues. CDR3 sequence (DNA): TGTGCCAGCAGCTTAGCTACCGGGGCCACTGAAGCTTTCTTT. Its translation: CASSLATGATEAFF.

This clonotype was seen only a few times. The chain uses TRBV5-5 and TRBJ2-7; TRBD1 aligns across 12 bases. This CDR3 is 16 amino acids long. The germline V gene has CDR1 SGHKS and CDR2 YYEKEE (reference sequence). V gave up 5 bases and J gave up 7 bases; unmatched junction bases: 13. In nucleotides, the CDR3 is TGTGCCAGCAGTTATACCGGGACAGGGGGCGCGAAGGAGCAGTACGTC. This gives the protein CASSYTGTGGAKEQYV.

This clonotype appeared a few times. The chain carries TRBV28 and TRBJ1-6; no firm D call. Between the trimmed V and J ends, which lost 6 bases and 8 bases, there was a span of 17 bases. The CDR3 spans 15 residues. Germline loops: CDR1 MDHEN, CDR2 SYDVKM. Here the CDR3 reads CASSLTPGPDSPLHF. The DNA of the CDR3 is TGTGCCAGCAGCTTAACTCCGGGCCCCGATTCACCCCTCCACTTT.

This chain connects TRBV20-1 to TRBJ2-1; D is undetermined. Germline CDR1 and CDR2: DFQATT and SNEGSKA (reference sequence). Between the trimmed V and J ends, which lost 4 bases and 5 bases, there was a span of 3 bases. The CDR3 is made up of 10 amino acids. This CDR3 reads CSAKNNEQFF. DNA of the CDR3: TGCAGTGCTAAGAACAATGAGCAGTTCTTC.

The chain uses TRBV28 and TRBJ1-1; unclear D gene. Germline-derived CDR1 and CDR2 are MDHEN and SYDVKM. V was shortened by 2 bases and J by 5 bases, with 12 bases between the two germline ends. The CDR3 contains 14 residues. CDR3 protein: CASSLRPPRTEAFF. As DNA, the CDR3 is TGTGCCAGCAGTTTAAGGCCACCCAGAACTGAAGCTTTCTTT.

This clonotype was observed a few times. The gene calls are TRBV12-3 or TRBV12-4 and TRBJ2-4; the D call may be TRBD1 or TRBD2 (5 bases each). V was cut by 4 bases and J by 6 bases, with 16 bases left in between. The CDR3 is made up of 15 amino acids. The CDR3 here is CASSSPSGRINIQYF. CDR3 nucleotides: TGTGCCAGCAGTTCCCCTTCGGGGCGCATAAACATTCAGTACTTC.

This clonotype was seen many times. The chain couples TRBV4-1 to TRBJ2-2, with D hard to call. The CDR3 consists of 18 residues. Trimming removed 0 bases at V and 3 bases at J, with 17 bases between. Germline loops: CDR1 MGHRA, CDR2 YSYEKL. CDR3 DNA: TGCGCCAGCAGCCAAGAACTCGTTTCGGGTGTCGACACCGGGGAGCTGTTTTTT. As protein: CASSQELVSGVDTGELFF.

In this sample, this clonotype turned up a few times. The genes are TRBV3-1 and TRBJ1-1, with D uncertain. The CDR3 totals 14 residues. Germline V gene lookup returns CDR1 LGHDT and CDR2 YNNKEL (reference sequence). The germline V and J ends were trimmed by 3 bases and 1 base, with 9 bases remaining between them. The CDR3 nucleotides are TGTGCCAGCAGCCATAACGGACCGAACACTGAAGCTTTCTTT. Protein: CASSHNGPNTEAFF. Filled out from reference TRBV3-1 and TRBJ1-1, the complete variable domain reads DTAVSQTPKYLVTQMGNDKSIKCEQNLGHDTMYWYKQDSKKFLKIMFSYNNKELIINETVPNRFSPKSPDKAHLNLHINSLELGDSAVYFCASSHNGPNTEAFFGQGTRLTVV.

V and J are TRBV19 and TRBJ2-2; 10 positions match TRBD2. The germline V gene has CDR1 LNHDA and CDR2 SQIVND (reference sequence). The V and J ends lost 2 bases and 5 bases, in that order; junction bases with no gene match: 2. This CDR3 has 15 amino acids. CDR3 loop: CASSILAGVTGELFF. The CDR3 DNA follows: TGTGCCAGTAGTATACTAGCGGGAGTAACCGGGGAGCTGTTTTTT.

V is TRBV9 and J is TRBJ1-6, with D perhaps matching TRBD1 (6 bases). V was trimmed by 3 bases and J by 7 bases, leaving 8 bases between them. The germline V gene has CDR1 SGDLS and CDR2 YYNGEE. CDR3 length: 13 amino acids. The CDR3 reads CASSADRNSPLHF. DNA of the CDR3: TGTGCCAGCAGCGCAGACAGGAATTCACCCCTCCACTTT.

The chain couples TRBV3-1 to TRBJ2-7, with D unresolved. CDR1 is LGHDT and CDR2 is YNNKEL in the germline V gene (reference sequence). The V end lost 7 bases, the J end lost 0 bases, and 25 bases lay between the germline ends. The length of the CDR3 is 18 residues. The DNA of the CDR3 is TGTGCCAGCACGGCTGAAACATGTGGGCTCTTCAGCTCCTACGAGCAGTACGTC. It specifies CASTAETCGLFSSYEQYV.

This clonotype was found a few times. The chain is built from TRBV7-2 and TRBJ2-1, with 8 bases identical to TRBD2. Germline trimming cut 5 bases from V and 6 bases from J; bases unmatched to any gene: 6. Germline V gives CDR1 SGHTA, CDR2 FQGNSA. The CDR3 totals 14 residues. The CDR3 DNA reads TGTGCCAGCAGCCAGGGACTAGGGGGCAATGAGCAGTTCTTC. Translating gives CASSQGLGGNEQFF.

Remarks on this clonotype: This clone may be a read error of a much larger clone one base away. The CDR3 bases are TGTGCCAGCAGCCAAAGTGAGTCCATTCGGAACACTGAAGCTTTCTTT. Translation: CASSQSESIRNTEAFF. The rearrangement uses TRBV3-1 and TRBJ1-1; no clear D. The CDR3 is made up of 16 amino acids. Trimming removed 2 bases at V and 1 base at J, with 14 bases between. Germline lookup yields CDR1 LGHDT and CDR2 YNNKEL (reference sequence).

With respect to this clonotype: An end of the junction differs from the germline gene, which may be a read error. The rearrangement uses TRBV6-1 and TRBJ2-6; TRBD1 agrees at 9 bases. Germline CDR1 is MNHNS and CDR2 is SASEGT. The CDR3 totals 19 residues. CDR3 sequence: CASSQISGTGTTGTNVLTF. The CDR3 DNA follows: TGTGCCAGCAGTCAGATTTCCGGGACAGGGACGACTGGGACCAACGTCCTGACTTTC.

V is TRBV6-1 and J is TRBJ1-1, with TRBD1 matching over 11 bases. The germline CDR1 and CDR2 sequences are MNHNS and SASEGT. The CDR3 is made up of 15 amino acids. V was clipped by 6 bases and J by 3 bases; unmatched bases: 6. The CDR3 bases are TGTGCCAGCAGACCAGGGACAGGGGGTTACACTGAAGCTTTCTTT. Amino acid sequence: CASRPGTGGYTEAFF.

This clonotype was found many times. The chain uses TRBV5-5 and TRBJ2-3; D is perhaps TRBD2 (6 bases). V was pared by 1 base and J by 4 bases, with 19 bases between. Germline V gene sequence: CDR1 SGHKS, CDR2 YYEKEE (reference sequence). This CDR3 region has 17 residues. CDR3 coding DNA: TGTGCCAGCAGCTTGCCTTCGACTAGTATTCGTTCAGATACGCAGTATTTT. This gives the protein CASSLPSTSIRSDTQYF.

J is TRBJ1-5 and V is TRBV7-9; D gene uncertain. CDR3 size: 12 residues. Germline assignment: CDR1 SEHNR and CDR2 FQNEAQ (reference sequence). The V gene lost 5 bases and the J gene lost 9 bases, with 11 bases spanning the gap. The CDR3 DNA reads TGTGCCAGCAGCCCGGCAGTGGGGCCCCAGCATTTT. It is translated as CASSPAVGPQHF.

A few counts support this clonotype. The junction departs from germline at one end; a sequencing error may be responsible. The chain couples TRBV10-3 to TRBJ1-5; unclear D gene. Per the germline V gene, CDR1 is ENHRY and CDR2 is SYGVKD. The CDR3 length is 19 residues. CDR3 loop: CALSLDPLGGYLGNQPQHF. The CDR3 DNA sequence: TGTGCCCTCAGTTTAGATCCCCTTGGAGGTTATCTTGGCAATCAGCCCCAGCATTTT.

V gene TRBV20-1 combines with J gene TRBJ1-1; no reliable D call. Germline values: CDR1 DFQATT, CDR2 SNEGSKA (reference sequence). The CDR3 has 11 amino acids. V lost 5 bases, J lost 3 bases, and 7 bases lay in between. CDR3 sequence: CSAPSDTEAFF. CDR3 nucleotide sequence: TGCAGTGCTCCTTCTGACACTGAAGCTTTCTTT.

The chain uses TRBV5-6 and TRBJ1-2; 7 bases line up with TRBD1. V shed 0 bases, J shed 4 bases, and the junction held 3 bases outside the gene matches. Germline values: CDR1 SGHDT, CDR2 YYEEEE. The CDR3 contains 14 residues. CDR3 sequence (DNA): TGTGCCAGCAGCTTGGAGGGACAGTTCTATGGCTACACCTTC. It is translated as CASSLEGQFYGYTF.

The chain is built from TRBV12-3 or TRBV12-4 and TRBJ1-1, with 11 bases lining up with TRBD1. The CDR3 runs 13 residues. The junction had 4 bases not matched to a gene; V was cut back by 7 bases and J by 6 bases. The CDR3 DNA reads TGTGCCAGCACCGCGGGACAGGGGGCTGAAGCTTTCTTT. It yields the protein CASTAGQGAEAFF.